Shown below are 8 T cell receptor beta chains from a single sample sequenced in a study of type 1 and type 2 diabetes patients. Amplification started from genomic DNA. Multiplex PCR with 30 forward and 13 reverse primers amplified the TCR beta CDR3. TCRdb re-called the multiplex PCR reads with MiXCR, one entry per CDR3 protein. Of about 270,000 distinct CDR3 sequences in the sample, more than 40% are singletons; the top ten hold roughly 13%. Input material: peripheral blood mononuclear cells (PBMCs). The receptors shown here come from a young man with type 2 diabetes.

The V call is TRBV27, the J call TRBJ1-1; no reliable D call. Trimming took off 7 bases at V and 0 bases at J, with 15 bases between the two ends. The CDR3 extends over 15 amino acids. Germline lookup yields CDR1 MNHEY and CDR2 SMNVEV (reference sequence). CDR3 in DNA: TGTGCCAGCAAGCCGACTGCGGGAGTGAACACTGAAGCTTTCTTT. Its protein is CASKPTAGVNTEAFF.

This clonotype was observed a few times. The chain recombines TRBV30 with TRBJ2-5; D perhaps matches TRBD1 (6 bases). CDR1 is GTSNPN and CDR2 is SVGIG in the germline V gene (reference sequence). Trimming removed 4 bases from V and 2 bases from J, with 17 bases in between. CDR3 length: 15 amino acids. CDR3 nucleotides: TGTGCCTGGATGGGACATCCGAGCACGCAAGAGACCCAGTACTTC. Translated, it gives CAWMGHPSTQETQYF.

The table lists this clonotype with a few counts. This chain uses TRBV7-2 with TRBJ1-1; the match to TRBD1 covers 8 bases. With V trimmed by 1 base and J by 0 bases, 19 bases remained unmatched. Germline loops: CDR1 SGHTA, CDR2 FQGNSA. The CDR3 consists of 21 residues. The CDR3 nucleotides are TGTGCCAGCAGCTTAGGAGTCTCCGTGCGACAGGGGTCATCCATGAACACTGAAGCTTTCTTT. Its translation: CASSLGVSVRQGSSMNTEAFF.

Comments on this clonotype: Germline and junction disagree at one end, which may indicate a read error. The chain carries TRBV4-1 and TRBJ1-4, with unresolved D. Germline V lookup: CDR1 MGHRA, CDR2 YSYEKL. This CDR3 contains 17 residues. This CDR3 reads CASSQVLAEGTNETLFF. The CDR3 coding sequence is TGCGCCAGCAGCCAAGTTTTGGCGGAGGGAACTAATGAAACACTGTTTTTT.

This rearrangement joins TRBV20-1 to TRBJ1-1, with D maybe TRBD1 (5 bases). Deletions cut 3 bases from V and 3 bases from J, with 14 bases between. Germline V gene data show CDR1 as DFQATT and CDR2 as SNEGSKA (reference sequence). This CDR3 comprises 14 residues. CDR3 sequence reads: CSASESRGHTEAFF. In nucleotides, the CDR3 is TGCAGTGCTAGCGAAAGCCGGGGACACACTGAAGCTTTCTTT.

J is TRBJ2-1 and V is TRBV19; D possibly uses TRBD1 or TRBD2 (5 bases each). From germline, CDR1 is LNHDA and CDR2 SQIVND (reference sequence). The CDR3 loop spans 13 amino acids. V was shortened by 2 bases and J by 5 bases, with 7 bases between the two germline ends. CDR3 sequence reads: CASSIQGHNEQFF. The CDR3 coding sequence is TGTGCCAGTAGTATACAGGGACACAATGAGCAGTTCTTC. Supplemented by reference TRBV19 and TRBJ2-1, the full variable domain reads DGGITQSPKYLFRKEGQNVTLSCEQNLNHDAMYWYRQDPGQGLRLIYYSQIVNDFQKGDIAEGYSVSREKKESFPLTVTSAQKNPTAFYLCASSIQGHNEQFFGPGTRLTVL.

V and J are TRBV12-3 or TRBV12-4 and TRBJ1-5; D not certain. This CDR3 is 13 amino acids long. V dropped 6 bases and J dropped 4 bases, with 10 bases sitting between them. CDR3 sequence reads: CASRLSGNQPQHF. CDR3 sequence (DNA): TGTGCCAGCAGGCTATCCGGAAATCAGCCCCAGCATTTT.

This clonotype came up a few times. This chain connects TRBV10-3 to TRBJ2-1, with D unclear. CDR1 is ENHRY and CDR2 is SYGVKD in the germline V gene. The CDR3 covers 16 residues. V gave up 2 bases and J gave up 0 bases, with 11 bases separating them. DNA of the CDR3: TGTGCCATCAGTGAGCCGTCCATAAGCTCCTACAATGAGCAGTTCTTC. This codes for CAISEPSISSYNEQFF.